The entry below describes one TCR beta chain. CDR1 and CDR2 from the germline V gene are ENHRY and SYGVKD. The CDR3 covers 17 residues. Trimming cost V 8 bases and J 2 bases; bases outside gene matches: 10. This sample was included in a study of blood T cell repertoires in COVID-19. Study background: Sites in the United States, Italy and Spain provided acute and convalescent COVID-19 samples. T cells, B-cell-depleted T cells, or PBMCs supplied cDNA or gDNA.

The Seattle site enrolled patients during active infection and followed them longitudinally. Authors' data handling: Estimation of nucleated cell counts relied on the amplification of reference gene primers. The protocol was immunoSEQ multiplex PCR, while the TCRdb copy is restricted to in-frame clones and leaves out a portion. The DNA was the basis for D and trimming; V, J and clone size are from that table. The repertoire includes around 300,000 clones, about 90% of them detected once, and around 0.98% sits in the top ten. Material for sequencing was peripheral blood. The chain has TRBV10-3 and TRBJ2-6; 9 nucleotides agree with TRBD2. The sequence derives from a woman between 40 and 50 years old with COVID-19, enrolled during active disease. The CDR3 is CAIRAGGGGAGANVLTF. The CDR3 nucleotides read TGTGCCATCCGTGCCGGCGGGGGGGGCGCTGGGGCCAACGTCCTGACTTTC.